The source of this T cell receptor beta chain is a study of glioma-infiltrating T cells after dendritic cell vaccination. Amplification used 60 V beta primers and 13 J beta primers. Method: immunoSEQ multiplex PCR; TCRdb's copy keeps in-frame clones and lacks some. The table records roughly 82,000 clones, roughly 90% of them present only once. Fresh-frozen tumor tissue and more than two years of survival data were available for all. This material consisted of blood, taken before dendritic cell vaccination. This sequence was found in a human donor with glioblastoma.

CDR3 DNA: TGTGCCATCAGTGAACAGGGAAACATTCAGTACTTC. Encoded protein: CAISEQGNIQYF. The V and J genes are TRBV10-3 and TRBJ2-4; possible D gene TRBD1, 6 bases. The germline V gene encodes CDR1 ENHRY and CDR2 SYGVKD. The CDR3 loop spans 12 amino acids. Trimming took 3 bases from V and 6 from J, leaving 6 bases between them.